This T cell receptor (beta chain) was identified during a study of T cells in Graves' hyperthyroidism and ophthalmopathy. Overall study results and limits: Within blood appeared most thyroid clonotypes that had expanded above 0.001. It was a median about 7.1 months before onset that the model predicted ophthalmopathy.

Regions amplified from RNA transcripts were the TCR beta CDR3 regions. Initially, a first-round RT-PCR of the TCR CDR3 employed the HTBI primer set. In TCRdb, the multiplex PCR reads were re-called with MiXCR into one record per CDR3 protein. The table shows some 350,000 distinct CDR3 sequences, with around 15% occurring only once. Between the trimmed V and J ends, which lost 3 bases and 2 bases, there was a span of 11 bases. CDR3 size: 16 residues. Individuals with ophthalmopathy presented a Clinical Activity Score of at least 3, a NOSPECS grade of at least 4 and a duration under 3 months. The PBMCs had their origin in roughly 10 ml of fresh peripheral blood. This clonotype was seen more than once but under ten times. As yet, its antigen is unknown.

The chain links TRBV12-3 or TRBV12-4 to TRBJ2-6, with D perhaps TRBD1 or TRBD2 (6 bases each). This sequence was found in a woman aged 55-69 years with Graves' ophthalmopathy. The source material was blood. The CDR3 region is CASSLGGRAGANVLTF. CDR3 bases: TGTGCCAGCAGTTTGGGGGGCCGTGCTGGGGCCAACGTCCTGACTTTC.